This T cell receptor (beta chain) is from a study of blood T cell repertoires in COVID-19 (dated by TCRdb to the early 2020s). At the level of the whole study: Samples from collaborators originated in the United States, Italy and Spain and spanned both the acute and convalescent phases of COVID-19. HLA class I and class II types, where available, came from metadata supplied by the sample provider rather than from assay-based typing. The material from the prospective study consisted of cDNA or gDNA derived from T cells, B-cell-depleted T cells, or PBMCs. Nearly every sample came with metadata listing a de-identified subject ID, COVID-19 status, age in years and sex. Samples came from the ongoing ImmuneRACE study (first 160 participants) plus 1,254 subjects from 6 global collaborators. The repertoires were made available in a free public database intended to serve as a resource for research on the immune response to SARS-CoV-2. Deeply sampled blood TCRbeta repertoires from subjects exposed to, actively infected with, or recovered from COVID-19 were included in the dataset. Broad study findings and their caveats: The amount of clinical and demographic metadata varied by source and participant and was provided uncurated.

The germline V gene supplies CDR1 SGHAT and CDR2 FQNNGV. The CDR3, cysteine through phenylalanine, is 14 amino acids long. CDR3 DNA only is kept here, 42 bases in frame from base 1. TCRbeta CDR3 regions were amplified from genomic DNA using the immunoSEQ Assay, a bias-controlled multiplex PCR. Processing in the source paper ran as follows. Within the assay, amplification of reference gene primers was used to estimate how many nucleated cells each sample contained. To quantify the absolute abundance of each unique TCRbeta CDR3 rearrangement, sequence reads were collapsed and filtered. For each sample, productive Simpson clonality was calculated as the square root of Simpson's diversity index over productive rearrangements. In its TCRdb copy, this immuneACCESS table keeps in-frame sequences only and misses some clones. Where compared with another copy, unresolved V genes explain less than half of these, and the others have no known cause. The DNA gave D and trimming, while V, J and clone size come from that table. The sample table lists 45,000 to 65,000 clones, 78% of them with a count of one. The top ten clonotypes cover about 25% of the sample.

The collaborating institutions used their own protocols to collect whole blood in K2EDTA tubes. For TCRbeta analysis, collaborators shipped samples in one of three forms: frozen whole blood, isolated PBMCs, or DNA extracted from either of those sample types. Note on this clone: Its cognate antigen has yet to be identified. One junction end does not reproduce the germline sequence, and a read error may be involved.

The chain employs TRBV11-2 and TRBJ2-5; TRBD2 is a possible D gene, resting on 5 matching bases. The clonotype comes from a human donor in a cohort sampled during active COVID-19. The sequenced material came from peripheral blood. The encoded CDR3 is CASSRRQNQESQYF. The DNA is TGTGCCAGCAGCCGGAGGCAGAATCAAGAGAGCCAGTACTTC.